These 14 T cell receptor beta chains share one sample of origin, sequenced in a study of blood T cells in healthy people across ages. Alongside a J-beta primer mix, a sample-barcoded 5' primer served in a second PCR lasting about 7 to 12 cycles. TCRdb reanalysed the 5' RACE reads using MiXCR and keeps one entry per CDR3 protein. The sample carries roughly 1,800,000 distinct CDR3 sequences, approximately 50% recorded once. The sample taken for sequencing was blood. These TCRs come from a middle-aged woman in good health.

This chain joins TRBV20-1 and TRBJ2-2, with D uncertain. This CDR3 is built from 14 residues. V dropped 3 bases and J dropped 1 base, with 9 bases sitting between them. The germline gives CDR1 DFQATT, CDR2 SNEGSKA (reference sequence). The CDR3 bases are TGCAGTGCTAGTAACACGTTGAACACCGGGGAGCTGTTTTTT. Translation: CSASNTLNTGELFF.

V gene TRBV7-2 combines with J gene TRBJ2-3; D remains unclear. Germline values: CDR1 SGHTA, CDR2 FQGNSA. The CDR3 totals 15 residues. The V gene lost 3 bases and the J gene lost 2 bases, with 12 bases spanning the gap. The CDR3 sequence: CASSLDGTTTDTQYF. In nucleotides, the CDR3 is TGTGCCAGCAGCTTGGATGGCACCACCACAGATACGCAGTATTTT.

This clonotype has more than one count but fewer than ten. The chain has TRBV9 and TRBJ2-6; D may be TRBD2 (6 bases). Trimming removed 0 bases at V and 5 bases at J, with 9 bases between. CDR3 length: 15 amino acids. Looked up from germline, CDR1 is SGDLS and CDR2 is YYNGEE. The CDR3 coding sequence is TGTGCCAGCAGCGTAGGGGGGGTAAGGGCCAACGTCCTGACTTTC. This gives the protein CASSVGGVRANVLTF.

V and J are TRBV7-9 and TRBJ2-1; no reliable D call. The V end lost 7 bases, the J end lost 0 bases, and 10 bases lay between the germline ends. The CDR3 consists of 14 residues. Germline V gene lookup returns CDR1 SEHNR and CDR2 FQNEAQ (reference sequence). CDR3 DNA sequence: TGTGCCAGCAACAGACTGGACTCCTACAATGAGCAGTTCTTC. Its protein is CASNRLDSYNEQFF.

V usage is TRBV6-6 and J usage is TRBJ2-5; tentatively, D is TRBD2 (5 bases). The better agreement between TRBJ2-7 and the DNA end casts doubt on the J call. This CDR3 spans 16 amino acids. The germline V gene has CDR1 MNHNY and CDR2 SVGAGI (reference sequence). CDR3 sequence (DNA): TGTGCCAGCAGTTACTCGAGGTCGGGAACCAGCTACGAGCAGTACTTC. The encoded protein is CASSYSRSGTSYEQYF.

This rearrangement joins TRBV7-2 to TRBJ2-1, with 9 bases aligning to TRBD2. This CDR3 spans 17 amino acids. Germline CDR1 is SGHTA and CDR2 is FQGNSA. The V and J ends lost 7 bases and 7 bases, in that order; junction bases with no gene match: 17. The CDR3 reads CASTFKGGGAFGNEQFF. The CDR3, as DNA: TGTGCCAGCACCTTCAAGGGCGGGGGGGCTTTTGGAAATGAGCAGTTCTTC.

This clonotype was picked up a small number of times. The chain combines TRBV6-2 or TRBV6-3 with TRBJ2-1; D not resolved. V lost 7 bases and J 7 bases, leaving 17 bases between the germline ends. CDR1 MNHEY and CDR2 SVGEGT come from the germline V gene. The CDR3 is 14 residues long. In DNA, the CDR3 is TGTGCCAGCACCTCTCCCCGGGTAGTTAATGAGCAGTTCTTC. This sequence encodes CASTSPRVVNEQFF.

This chain joins TRBV25-1 and TRBJ2-1; 8 bases are shared with TRBD1. The germline CDR1 and CDR2 sequences are MGHDK and SYGVNS. Trimming at V came to 4 bases and at J to 2 bases, leaving 7 bases not matched to a gene. This CDR3 has 16 amino acids. The CDR3 sequence: CASSGTGGGPYNEQFF. The CDR3 DNA is TGTGCCAGCAGTGGAACAGGGGGTGGGCCCTACAATGAGCAGTTCTTC.

The chain carries TRBV3-1 and TRBJ2-3, with TRBD2 matching over 7 bases. Germline V gives CDR1 LGHDT, CDR2 YNNKEL (reference sequence). The CDR3 is made up of 20 amino acids. Trimming at V came to 3 bases and at J to 2 bases, leaving 20 bases not matched to a gene. Written as DNA, the CDR3 is TGTGCCAGCAGCCACCGCGGGGGAGGTCGGGGCATTGGAATCACAGATACGCAGTATTTT. Its translation: CASSHRGGGRGIGITDTQYF.

The genes are TRBV11-2 and TRBJ2-3; TRBD2 aligns across 7 bases. The germline CDR1 and CDR2 sequences are SGHAT and FQNNGV. The CDR3 spans 18 residues. V lost 0 bases to trimming and J lost 2 bases; unmatched junction nucleotides: 11. The CDR3 is CASSLDPPPGGSTDTQYF. DNA of the CDR3: TGTGCCAGCAGCTTAGATCCCCCACCGGGAGGATCCACAGATACGCAGTATTTT. Full variable domain (remainder filled in from reference TRBV11-2 and TRBJ2-3): EAGVAQSPRYKIIEKRQSVAFWCNPISGHATLYWYQQILGQGPKLLIQFQNNGVVDDSQLPKDRFSAERLKGVDSTLKIQPAKLEDSAVYLCASSLDPPPGGSTDTQYFGPGTRLTVL.

The chain couples TRBV6-5 to TRBJ2-2; TRBD1 might be the D (5 bases). The V gene's germline CDR1 is MNHEY and CDR2 SVGAGI. The CDR3 is 15 amino acids. V lost 6 bases to trimming and J lost 3 bases, with 14 bases between them. CDR3: CASSRQRTYTGELFF. The CDR3 region has the DNA TGTGCCAGCAGCCGACAGAGAACCTACACCGGGGAGCTGTTTTTT.

About this clonotype itself: The germline gene is not matched at one end of the junction; a read error may be the cause. V and J are TRBV6-5 and TRBJ2-1; perhaps TRBD2 as D (5 bases). The CDR3 is 12 residues long. Germline CDR1 reads MNHEY; CDR2 reads SVGAGI. CDR3 coding DNA: TGTGCCAACAGTTACGAGGGTTATGAGCAGTTCTTC. Its protein product is CANSYEGYEQFF.

This chain uses TRBV28 with TRBJ1-5, with 10 bases lining up with TRBD1. Germline values: CDR1 MDHEN, CDR2 SYDVKM. After removal of 5 bases from V and 0 bases from J, the junction contained 7 bases not matched to a gene. This CDR3 has 17 amino acids. The CDR3 DNA sequence: TGTGCCAGCAGTCGACAGGGGGCCCGATATAGCAATCAGCCCCAGCATTTT. Its protein is CASSRQGARYSNQPQHF.

The genes are TRBV6-5 and TRBJ2-7, with 10 bases matching TRBD2. Trimming at V came to 3 bases and at J to 5 bases, leaving 7 bases not matched to a gene. The CDR3 runs to 15 residues. Germline CDR1 and CDR2: MNHEY and SVGAGI. The CDR3 nucleotides are TGTGCCAGCAGTTATGAGGCTAGCGGGGGTCACGAGCAGTACTTC. Protein sequence: CASSYEASGGHEQYF.